The clone carrying this T cell receptor beta chain was observed a handful of times. Its antigen is not known. TCRdb independently ran MiXCR on the 5' RACE reads; one entry per CDR3 protein. The table includes some 73,000 distinct CDR3 sequences, roughly 7.4% detected once. The entry originates in a study of T cells after yellow fever vaccination. On the study more broadly: SMART-Seq v4 Ultra Low Input handled preparation of low-cell-number fractions. Findings of the study overall: Re-detected after boosting: most primary clones, more than 95% of CD4 and about 85% of CD8. A small proportion of clonotypes was detected in both the CD4 and CD8 compartments.

The CDR3 is 16 residues long. The V and J ends lost 5 bases and 5 bases, in that order; junction bases with no gene match: 9. CDR1 is SEHNR, CDR2 FQNEAQ, per germline (reference sequence). This receptor was obtained from a young man who received the YFV17D yellow fever vaccine. The sample consisted of CD8+ T cells sorted from PBMCs, taken on the day of the yellow fever booster vaccination. The genes are TRBV7-9 and TRBJ2-2; 9 bases agree with TRBD1. This CDR3 reads CASSPRPGQGTGELFF. CDR3 DNA: TGTGCCAGCAGCCCACGGCCGGGACAGGGTACCGGGGAGCTGTTTTTT.